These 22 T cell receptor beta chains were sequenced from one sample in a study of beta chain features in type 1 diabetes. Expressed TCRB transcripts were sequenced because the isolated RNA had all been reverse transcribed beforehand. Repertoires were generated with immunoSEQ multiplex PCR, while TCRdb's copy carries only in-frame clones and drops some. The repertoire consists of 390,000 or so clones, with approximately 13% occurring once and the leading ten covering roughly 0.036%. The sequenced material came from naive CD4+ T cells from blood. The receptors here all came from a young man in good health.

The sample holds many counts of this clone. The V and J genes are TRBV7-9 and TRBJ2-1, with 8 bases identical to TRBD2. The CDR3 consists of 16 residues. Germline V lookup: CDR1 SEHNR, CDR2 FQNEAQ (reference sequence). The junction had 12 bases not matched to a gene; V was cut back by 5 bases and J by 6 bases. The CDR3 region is CASSIKSGRVFNEQFF. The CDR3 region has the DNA TGTGCCAGCAGCATCAAAAGCGGGAGAGTTTTCAATGAGCAGTTCTTC.

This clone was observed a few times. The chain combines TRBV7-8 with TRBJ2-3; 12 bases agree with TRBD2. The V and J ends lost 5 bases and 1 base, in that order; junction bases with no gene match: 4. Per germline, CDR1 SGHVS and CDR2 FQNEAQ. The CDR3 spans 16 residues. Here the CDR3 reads CASSPGLAGRTDTQYF. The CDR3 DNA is TGTGCCAGCAGCCCCGGACTAGCGGGGCGCACAGATACGCAGTATTTT.

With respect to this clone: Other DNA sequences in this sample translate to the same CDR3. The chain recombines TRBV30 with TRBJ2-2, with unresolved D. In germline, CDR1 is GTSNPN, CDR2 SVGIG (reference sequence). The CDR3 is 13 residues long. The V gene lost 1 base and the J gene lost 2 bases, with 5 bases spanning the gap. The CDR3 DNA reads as TGTGCCTGGAGTGCCCTTAACACCGGGGAGCTGTTTTTT. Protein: CAWSALNTGELFF.

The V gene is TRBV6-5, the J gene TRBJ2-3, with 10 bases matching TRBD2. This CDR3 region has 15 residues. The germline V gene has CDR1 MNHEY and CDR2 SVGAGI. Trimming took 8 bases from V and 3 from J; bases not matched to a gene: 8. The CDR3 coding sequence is TGTGCCAGCCAGACAGCTAGCGGGGGTACAGATACGCAGTATTTT. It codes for CASQTASGGTDTQYF.

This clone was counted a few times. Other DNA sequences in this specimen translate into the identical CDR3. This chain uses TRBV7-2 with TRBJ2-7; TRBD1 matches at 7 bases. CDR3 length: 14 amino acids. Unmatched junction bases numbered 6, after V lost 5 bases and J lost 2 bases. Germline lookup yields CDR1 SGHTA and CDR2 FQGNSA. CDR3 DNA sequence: TGTGCCAGCAGCCCAAGGACAGGAACCTACGAGCAGTACTTC. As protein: CASSPRTGTYEQYF.

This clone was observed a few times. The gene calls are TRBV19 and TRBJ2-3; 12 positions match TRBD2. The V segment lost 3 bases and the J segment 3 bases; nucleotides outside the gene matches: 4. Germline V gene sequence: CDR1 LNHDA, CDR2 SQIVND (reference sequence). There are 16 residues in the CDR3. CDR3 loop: CASSMSGTSGTDTQYF. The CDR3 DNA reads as TGTGCCAGTAGTATGTCCGGGACTAGCGGGACAGATACGCAGTATTTT.

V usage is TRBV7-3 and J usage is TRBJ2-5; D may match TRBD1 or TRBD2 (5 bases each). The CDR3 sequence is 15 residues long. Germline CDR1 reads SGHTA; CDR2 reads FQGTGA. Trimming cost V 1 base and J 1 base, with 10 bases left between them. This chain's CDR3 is CASSLIGAPQETQYF. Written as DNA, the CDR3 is TGTGCCAGCAGCTTAATCGGGGCACCCCAAGAGACCCAGTACTTC.

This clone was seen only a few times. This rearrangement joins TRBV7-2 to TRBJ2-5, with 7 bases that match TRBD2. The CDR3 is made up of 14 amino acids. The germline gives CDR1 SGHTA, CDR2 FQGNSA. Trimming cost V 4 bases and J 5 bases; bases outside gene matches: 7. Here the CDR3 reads CASSWAGGKETQYF. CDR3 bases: TGTGCCAGCAGCTGGGCCGGGGGGAAGGAGACCCAGTACTTC.

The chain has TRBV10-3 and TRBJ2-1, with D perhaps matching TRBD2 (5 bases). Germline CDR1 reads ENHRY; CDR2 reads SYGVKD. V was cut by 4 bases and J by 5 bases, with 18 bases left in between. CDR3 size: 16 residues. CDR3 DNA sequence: TGTGCCATCAGTGGACACTTTTCGAGGGTTGACAATGAGCAGTTCTTC. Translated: CAISGHFSRVDNEQFF.

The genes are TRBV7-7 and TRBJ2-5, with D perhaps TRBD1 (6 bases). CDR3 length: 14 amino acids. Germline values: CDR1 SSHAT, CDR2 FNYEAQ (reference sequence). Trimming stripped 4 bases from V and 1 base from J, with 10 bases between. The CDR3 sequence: CASSSGQVQETQYF. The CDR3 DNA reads TGTGCCAGCAGCTCGGGACAAGTCCAAGAGACCCAGTACTTC.

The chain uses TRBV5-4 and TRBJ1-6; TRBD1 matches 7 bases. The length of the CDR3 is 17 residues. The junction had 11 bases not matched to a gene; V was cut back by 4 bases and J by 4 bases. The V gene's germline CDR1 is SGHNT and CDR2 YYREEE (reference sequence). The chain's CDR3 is CASSRGGQATYNSPLHF. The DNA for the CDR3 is TGTGCCAGCAGCCGGGGCGGACAGGCGACTTATAATTCACCCCTCCACTTT.

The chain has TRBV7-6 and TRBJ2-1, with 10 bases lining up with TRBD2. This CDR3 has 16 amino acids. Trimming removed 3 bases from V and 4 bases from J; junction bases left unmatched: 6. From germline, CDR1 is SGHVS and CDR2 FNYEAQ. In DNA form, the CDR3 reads TGTGCCAGCAGCTTGAGGGAACTAGCGGGGTACAATGAGCAGTTCTTC. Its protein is CASSLRELAGYNEQFF.

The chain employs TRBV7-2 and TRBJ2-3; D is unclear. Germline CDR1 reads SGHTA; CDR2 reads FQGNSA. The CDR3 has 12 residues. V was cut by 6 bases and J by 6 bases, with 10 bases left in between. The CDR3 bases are TGTGCCAGCAGTCCGTATATGGATACGCAGTATTTT. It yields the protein CASSPYMDTQYF.

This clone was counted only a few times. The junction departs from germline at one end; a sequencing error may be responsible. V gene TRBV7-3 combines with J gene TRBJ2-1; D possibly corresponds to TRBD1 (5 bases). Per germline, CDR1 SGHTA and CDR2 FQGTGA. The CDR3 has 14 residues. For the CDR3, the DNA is TGTGCCAGCAGCGAAACAGGCTCCAACAATGAGCAGTTCTTC. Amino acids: CASSETGSNNEQFF.

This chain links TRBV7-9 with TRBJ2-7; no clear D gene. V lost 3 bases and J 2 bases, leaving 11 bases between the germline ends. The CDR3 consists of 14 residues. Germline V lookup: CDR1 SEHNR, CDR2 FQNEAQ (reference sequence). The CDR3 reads CASSFTAAAYEQYV. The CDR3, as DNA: TGTGCCAGCAGCTTTACCGCAGCCGCCTACGAGCAGTACGTC.

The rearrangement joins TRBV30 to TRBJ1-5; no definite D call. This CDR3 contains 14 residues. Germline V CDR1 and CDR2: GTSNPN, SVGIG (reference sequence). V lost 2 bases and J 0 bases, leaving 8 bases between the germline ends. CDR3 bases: TGTGCCTGGAGTCTAAGGCGTAGCAATCAGCCCCAGCATTTT. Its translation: CAWSLRRSNQPQHF.

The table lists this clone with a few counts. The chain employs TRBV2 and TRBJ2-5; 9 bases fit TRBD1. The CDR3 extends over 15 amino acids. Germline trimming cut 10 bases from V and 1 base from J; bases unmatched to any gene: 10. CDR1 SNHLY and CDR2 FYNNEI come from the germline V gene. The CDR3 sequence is CATLQDRGGQETQYF. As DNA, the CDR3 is TGTGCCACTCTCCAGGACAGGGGCGGCCAAGAGACCCAGTACTTC.

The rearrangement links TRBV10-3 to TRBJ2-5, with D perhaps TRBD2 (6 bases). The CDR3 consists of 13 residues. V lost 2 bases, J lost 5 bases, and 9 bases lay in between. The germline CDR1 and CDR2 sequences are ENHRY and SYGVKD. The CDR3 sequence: CAISEIREETQYF. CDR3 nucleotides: TGTGCCATCAGTGAGATCCGGGAGGAGACCCAGTACTTC.

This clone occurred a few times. The CDR3 spells CASSVASGQGVGYTF. The CDR3 DNA sequence: TGTGCCAGCAGCGTAGCTTCTGGACAGGGTGTAGGCTACACCTTC. V is TRBV9 and J is TRBJ1-2; TRBD1 agrees at 8 bases. Trimming removed 0 bases from V and 8 bases from J; junction bases left unmatched: 9. CDR1 is SGDLS and CDR2 is YYNGEE in the germline V gene. The CDR3 has 15 residues.

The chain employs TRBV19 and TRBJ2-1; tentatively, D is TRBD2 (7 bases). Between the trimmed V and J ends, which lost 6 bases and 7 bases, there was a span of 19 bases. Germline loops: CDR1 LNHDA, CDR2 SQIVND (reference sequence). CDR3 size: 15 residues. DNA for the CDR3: TGTGCCAGTAGCCCGGCCGCGGGGGCACAGAATGAGCAGTTCTTC. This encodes CASSPAAGAQNEQFF.

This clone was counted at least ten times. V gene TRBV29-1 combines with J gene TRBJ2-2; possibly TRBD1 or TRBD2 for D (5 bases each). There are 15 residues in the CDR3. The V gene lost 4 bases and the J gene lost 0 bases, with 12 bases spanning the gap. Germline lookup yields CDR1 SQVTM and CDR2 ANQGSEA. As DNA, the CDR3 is TGCAGCGTTGGAGGGGAAGCTCCGAACACCGGGGAGCTGTTTTTT. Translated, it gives CSVGGEAPNTGELFF.

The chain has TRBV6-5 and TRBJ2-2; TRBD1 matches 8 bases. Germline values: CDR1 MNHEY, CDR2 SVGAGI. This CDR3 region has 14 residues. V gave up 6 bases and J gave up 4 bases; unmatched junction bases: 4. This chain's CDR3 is CASSLDRVTGELFF. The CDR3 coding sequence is TGTGCCAGCAGCCTGGACAGGGTCACCGGGGAGCTGTTTTTT.